The clone carrying this TCR beta chain was detected a few times. Its cognate antigen is unknown. V was pared by 4 bases and J by 2 bases, with 8 bases between. Germline CDR1 is SGHTA and CDR2 is FQGTGA. The CDR3 totals 13 residues. These data come from a study of response to subunit inactivated influenza vaccine. The study, taken as a whole, reports: It was the authors' suggestion that each seasonal influenza vaccination recruits few new T cells.

TCRdb re-called the RT-PCR reads with MiXCR, one entry per CDR3 protein. The table includes approximately 700,000 distinct CDR3 sequences, 14% detected once. The sample was PBMCs from blood, taken 14 to 15 days before vaccination. The chain uses TRBV7-3 and TRBJ2-5; possible D gene TRBD2, 6 bases. This receptor was obtained from a man in his fifties or sixties who received an inactivated influenza vaccine. The CDR3 here is CASSWGLQETQYF. CDR3 in DNA: TGTGCCAGCAGCTGGGGACTGCAAGAGACCCAGTACTTC. The variable domain in full, completed from reference TRBV7-3 and TRBJ2-5, reads GAGVSQTPSNKVTEKGKYVELRCDPISGHTALYWYRQSLGQGPEFLIYFQGTGAADDSGLPNDRFFAVRPEGSVSTLKIQRTERGDSAVYLCASSWGLQETQYFGPGTRLLVL.